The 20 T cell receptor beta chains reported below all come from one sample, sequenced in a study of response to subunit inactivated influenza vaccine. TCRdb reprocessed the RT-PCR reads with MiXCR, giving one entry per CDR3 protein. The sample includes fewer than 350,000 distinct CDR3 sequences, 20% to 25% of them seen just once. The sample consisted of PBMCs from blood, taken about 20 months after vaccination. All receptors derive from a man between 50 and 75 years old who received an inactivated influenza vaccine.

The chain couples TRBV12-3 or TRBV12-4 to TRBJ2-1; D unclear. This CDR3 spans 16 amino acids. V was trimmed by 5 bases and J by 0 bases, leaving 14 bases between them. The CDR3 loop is CASSPSLTSSYNEQFF. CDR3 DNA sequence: TGTGCCAGCAGTCCCTCTCTTACGAGCTCCTACAATGAGCAGTTCTTC.

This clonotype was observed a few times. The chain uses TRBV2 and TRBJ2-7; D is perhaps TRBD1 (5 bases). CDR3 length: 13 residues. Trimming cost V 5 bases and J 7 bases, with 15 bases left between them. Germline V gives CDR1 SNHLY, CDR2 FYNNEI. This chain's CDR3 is CASSLHKSGEQYF. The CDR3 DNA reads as TGTGCCAGCAGTCTGCACAAGTCAGGGGAGCAGTACTTC.

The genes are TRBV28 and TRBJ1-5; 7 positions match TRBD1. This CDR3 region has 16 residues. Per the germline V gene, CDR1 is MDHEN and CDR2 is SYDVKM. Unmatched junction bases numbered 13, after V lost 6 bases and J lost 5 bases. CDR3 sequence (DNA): TGTGCCAGCAGCCTACGAGACAGGGCGGGGTATCAGCCCCAGCATTTT. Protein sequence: CASSLRDRAGYQPQHF.

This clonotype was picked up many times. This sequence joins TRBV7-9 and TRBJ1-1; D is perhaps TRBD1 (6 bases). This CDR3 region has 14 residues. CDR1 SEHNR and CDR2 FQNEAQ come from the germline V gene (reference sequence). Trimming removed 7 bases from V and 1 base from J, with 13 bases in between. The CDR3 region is CASTSLGGNTEAFF. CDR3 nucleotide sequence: TGTGCCAGCACCTCCTTAGGGGGGAACACTGAAGCTTTCTTT.

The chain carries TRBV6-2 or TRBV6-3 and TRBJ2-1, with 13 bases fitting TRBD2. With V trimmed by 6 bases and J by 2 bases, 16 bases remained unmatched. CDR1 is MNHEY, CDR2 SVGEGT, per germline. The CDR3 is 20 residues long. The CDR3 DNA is TGTGCCAGCAGCCTCTCTCCGGGACTAGCGGGACAGAAAACCTACAATGAGCAGTTCTTC. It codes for CASSLSPGLAGQKTYNEQFF.

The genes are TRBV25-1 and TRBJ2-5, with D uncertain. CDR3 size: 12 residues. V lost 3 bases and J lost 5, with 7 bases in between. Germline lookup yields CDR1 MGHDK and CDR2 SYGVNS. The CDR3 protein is CASSDFSETQYF. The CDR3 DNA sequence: TGTGCCAGCAGTGATTTTAGTGAGACCCAGTACTTC.

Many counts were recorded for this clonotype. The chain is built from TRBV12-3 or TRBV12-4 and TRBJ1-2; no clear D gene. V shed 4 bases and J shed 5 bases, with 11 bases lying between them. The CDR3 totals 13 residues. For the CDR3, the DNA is TGTGCCAGCAGTTCCGGGTCGCGGTATGGCTACACCTTC. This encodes CASSSGSRYGYTF.

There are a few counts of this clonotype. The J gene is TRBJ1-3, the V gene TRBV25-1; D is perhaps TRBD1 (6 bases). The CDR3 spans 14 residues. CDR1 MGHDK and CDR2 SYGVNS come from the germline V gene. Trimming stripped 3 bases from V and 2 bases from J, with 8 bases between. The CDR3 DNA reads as TGTGCCAGCAGTGACAGGGGACCTGGAAACACCATATATTTT. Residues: CASSDRGPGNTIYF.

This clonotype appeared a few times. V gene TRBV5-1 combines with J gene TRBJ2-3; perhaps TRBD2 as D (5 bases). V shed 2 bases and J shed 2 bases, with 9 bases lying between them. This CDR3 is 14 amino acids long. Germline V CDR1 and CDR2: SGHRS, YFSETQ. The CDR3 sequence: CASSFRENTDTQYF. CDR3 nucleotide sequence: TGCGCCAGCAGCTTCCGGGAAAACACAGATACGCAGTATTTT.

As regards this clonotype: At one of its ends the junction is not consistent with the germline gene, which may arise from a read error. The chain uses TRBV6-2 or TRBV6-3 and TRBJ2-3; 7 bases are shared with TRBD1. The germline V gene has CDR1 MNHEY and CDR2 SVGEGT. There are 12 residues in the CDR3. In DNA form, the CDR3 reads TGTGCCAGCACTCCCGGGACAGTTACGCAGTATTTT. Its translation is CASTPGTVTQYF.

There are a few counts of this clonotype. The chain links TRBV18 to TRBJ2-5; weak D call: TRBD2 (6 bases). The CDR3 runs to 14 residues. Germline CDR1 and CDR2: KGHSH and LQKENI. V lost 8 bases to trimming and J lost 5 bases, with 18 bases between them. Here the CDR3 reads CASPSGGAKETQYF. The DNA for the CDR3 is TGTGCCAGCCCGTCAGGAGGGGCGAAGGAGACCCAGTACTTC.

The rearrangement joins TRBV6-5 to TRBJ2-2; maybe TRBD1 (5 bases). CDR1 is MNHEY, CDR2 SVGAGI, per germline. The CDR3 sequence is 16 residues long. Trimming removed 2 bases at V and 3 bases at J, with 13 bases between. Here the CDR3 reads CASSYGAGRDTGELFF. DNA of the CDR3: TGTGCCAGCAGTTACGGGGCAGGTCGCGACACCGGGGAGCTGTTTTTT.

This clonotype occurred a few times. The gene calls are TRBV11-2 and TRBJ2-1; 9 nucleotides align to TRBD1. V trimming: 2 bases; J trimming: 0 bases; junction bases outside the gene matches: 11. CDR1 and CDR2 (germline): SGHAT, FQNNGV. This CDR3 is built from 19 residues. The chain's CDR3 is CASSLPGTGRPPSYNEQFF. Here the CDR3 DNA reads TGTGCCAGCAGCTTACCCGGGACAGGGAGGCCTCCCTCCTACAATGAGCAGTTCTTC.

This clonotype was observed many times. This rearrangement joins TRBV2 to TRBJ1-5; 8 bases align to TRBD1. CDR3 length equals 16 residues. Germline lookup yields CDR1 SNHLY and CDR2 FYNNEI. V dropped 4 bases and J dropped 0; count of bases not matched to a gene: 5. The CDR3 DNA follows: TGTGCCAGCAGTGTCCTCGGACAGGGTAGCAATCAGCCCCAGCATTTT. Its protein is CASSVLGQGSNQPQHF.

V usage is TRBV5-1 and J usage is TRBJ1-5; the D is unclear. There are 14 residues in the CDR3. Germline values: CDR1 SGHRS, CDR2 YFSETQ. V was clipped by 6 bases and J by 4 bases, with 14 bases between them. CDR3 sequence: CASTSGRRNQPQHF. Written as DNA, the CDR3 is TGCGCCAGCACCTCGGGAAGGAGGAATCAGCCCCAGCATTTT.

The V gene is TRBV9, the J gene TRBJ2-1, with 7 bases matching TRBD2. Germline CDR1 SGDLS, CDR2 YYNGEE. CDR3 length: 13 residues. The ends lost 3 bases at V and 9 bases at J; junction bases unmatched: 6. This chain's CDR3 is CASSAPSGREQFF. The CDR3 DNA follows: TGTGCCAGCAGCGCCCCTAGCGGTCGTGAGCAGTTCTTC.

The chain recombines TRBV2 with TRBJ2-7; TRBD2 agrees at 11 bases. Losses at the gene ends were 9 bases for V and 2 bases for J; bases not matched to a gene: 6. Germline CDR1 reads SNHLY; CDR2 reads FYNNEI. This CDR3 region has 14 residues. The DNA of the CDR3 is TGTGCCAGGGCCGGGACTAGCGGAACCTACGAGCAGTACTTC. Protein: CARAGTSGTYEQYF.

The CDR3 loop reads CASSKSLGRLSYEQYF. CDR3 nucleotides: TGTGCCAGCAGCAAAAGTTTGGGCAGGCTTTCCTACGAGCAGTACTTC. The chain links TRBV21-1 to TRBJ2-7. TRBV21-1 is reported as a pseudogene. The length of the CDR3 is 16 residues.

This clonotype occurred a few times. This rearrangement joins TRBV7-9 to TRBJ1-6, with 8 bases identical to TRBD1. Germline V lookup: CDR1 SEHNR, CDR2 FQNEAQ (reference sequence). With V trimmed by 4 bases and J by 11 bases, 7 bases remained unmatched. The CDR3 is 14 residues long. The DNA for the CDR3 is TGTGCCAGCAGCTCCGACAGGGGAAGGACACCCCTCCACTTT. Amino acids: CASSSDRGRTPLHF. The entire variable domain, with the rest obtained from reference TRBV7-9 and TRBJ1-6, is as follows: DTGVSQNPRHKITKRGQNVTFRCDPISEHNRLYWYRQTLGQGPEFLTYFQNEAQLEKSRLLSDRFSAERPKGSFSTLEIQRTEQGDSAMYLCASSSDRGRTPLHFGNGTRLTVT.

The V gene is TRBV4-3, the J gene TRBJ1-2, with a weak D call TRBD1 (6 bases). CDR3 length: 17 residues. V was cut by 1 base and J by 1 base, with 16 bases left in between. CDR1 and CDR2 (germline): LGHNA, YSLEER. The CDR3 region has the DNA TGCGCCAGCAGCCAAGCCGGGGGCAGAGGAGTTAACTATGGCTACACCTTC. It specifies CASSQAGGRGVNYGYTF.